Listed below are T cell receptor beta chains from one sample, sequenced in a study of PD-L1 blockade in urothelial cancer. Using immunoSEQ multiplex PCR, the repertoire was profiled, and TCRdb retains in-frame clones only, with some absent. This table has some 25,000 clones, approximately 88% appearing once. This sample comprised PBMCs, obtained around atezolizumab (anti-PD-L1) treatment. These receptors originate from a man aged 70-80 years with urothelial cancer. CDR3s include the opening cysteine and the closing phenylalanine or tryptophan. The order of the fields is V gene, clone size, CDR3 protein. Clone size appears in some rows only: once, few, many, or a class for an expanded clone.

V gene: TRBV10-3; clone size: -; CDR3 protein: CAISELTSTEAFF
V gene: TRBV7-8; clone size: -; CDR3 protein: CASSLGGGYEQYF
V gene: TRBV11-3; clone size: -; CDR3 protein: CASSLAGGMSEQFF
V gene: TRBV5-6; clone size: -; CDR3 protein: CASSLGRESYNEQFF
V gene: TRBV6-5; clone size: few; CDR3 protein: CASSSGETNEKLFF
V gene: TRBV4-2; clone size: -; CDR3 protein: CASSQVDPGTEAFF
V gene: TRBV5-1; clone size: -; CDR3 protein: CASSLAGLAGGNEQFF
V gene: TRBV2; clone size: -; CDR3 protein: CASSDLGGYTQYF
V gene: TRBV5-6; clone size: once; CDR3 protein: CASSLRRMGGETQYF
V gene: TRBV6-6; clone size: -; CDR3 protein: CASSPTEYEQYF
V gene: TRBV27; clone size: -; CDR3 protein: CASSLGSPVGEQYF
V gene: TRBV19; clone size: few; CDR3 protein: CASSLSSGRAQETQYF
V gene: TRBV5-1; clone size: -; CDR3 protein: CASSLDRELYGYTF
V gene: TRBV28; clone size: -; CDR3 protein: CASSLWNGNYGYTF
V gene: TRBV5-4; clone size: -; CDR3 protein: CASSPDRGRGETQYF
V gene: TRBV2; clone size: -; CDR3 protein: CASSEAWEAGNTIYF
V gene: TRBV5-1; clone size: -; CDR3 protein: CASSLSGSGDTQYF
V gene: TRBV7-9; clone size: -; CDR3 protein: CASSFSVGSDEQFF
V gene: TRBV7-9; clone size: few; CDR3 protein: CASSSGQGTEAFF
V gene: TRBV30; clone size: -; CDR3 protein: CAWGLAAEQFF
V gene: TRBV5-1; clone size: -; CDR3 protein: CASSETGTSGNTIYF
V gene: TRBV9; clone size: -; CDR3 protein: CASSLLDRDSEAFF
V gene: TRBV9; clone size: -; CDR3 protein: CASSRGQGGNTIYF
V gene: TRBV27; clone size: -; CDR3 protein: CASSLSRSYEQYF
V gene: TRBV5-1; clone size: -; CDR3 protein: CASSLGSGMGNEQFF
V gene: TRBV11-2; clone size: few; CDR3 protein: CASSPGTSGGDTQYF
V gene: TRBV4-2; clone size: -; CDR3 protein: CASSQDLDRGLSFF
V gene: TRBV18; clone size: -; CDR3 protein: CASSRDRGTEQFF
V gene: TRBV13; clone size: medium-sized; CDR3 protein: CASSQYLAGGSGELFF